Listed below are T cell receptor beta chains from one sample, sequenced in a study of blood T cell repertoires in COVID-19. Profiling relied on immunoSEQ multiplex PCR, and the TCRdb table lists in-frame clones only, not all of them. The sample contains about 240,000 clones, roughly 86% of which appear only once. The material sequenced was peripheral blood. These receptor sequences come from a woman between 65 and 79 years old with active or convalescent COVID-19. Each CDR3 is given with its conserved first and last residue. A D gene is named only where the DNA matches it firmly. Only some rows state a clone size, as once, few, many or a class for expanded clones.

J: TRBJ2-2
V: TRBV7-2
D: -
size: -
DNA: TGTGCCAGCAGCTTAGCGCCGGCGAACACCGGGGAGCTGTTTTTT
CDR3: CASSLAPANTGELFF

J: TRBJ1-1
V: TRBV7-8
D: -
size: -
DNA: TGTGCCAGCAGCTTAGTTGGGAGCAACACTGAAGCTTTCTTT
CDR3: CASSLVGSNTEAFF

J: TRBJ1-1
V: TRBV6-2/TRBV6-3
D: -
size: -
DNA: TGTGCCAGCAGTCGCGGGTTCGGCGACGCTGAAGCTTTCTTT
CDR3: CASSRGFGDAEAFF

J: TRBJ1-5
V: TRBV5-6
D: -
size: -
DNA: TGTGCCAGCAGCTTTGCATCGCGGCACAATCAGCCCCAGCATTTT
CDR3: CASSFASRHNQPQHF

J: TRBJ2-2
V: TRBV4-2
D: -
size: -
DNA: TGTGCCAGCAGCCCCTCGACAGATACGAACACCGGGGAGCTGTTTTTT
CDR3: CASSPSTDTNTGELFF

J: TRBJ1-1
V: TRBV28
D: TRBD1
size: -
DNA: TGTGCCAGTTTCCCGGGACAGGGTACGAACACTGAAGCTTTCTTT
CDR3: CASFPGQGTNTEAFF

J: TRBJ1-1
V: TRBV5-6
D: -
size: -
DNA: TGTGCCAGCAGCCTTACGGGGGTGAACACTGAAGCTTTCTTT
CDR3: CASSLTGVNTEAFF

J: TRBJ2-6
V: TRBV9
D: -
size: -
DNA: TGTGCCAGCAGCGAAACAGGTACTGGGGCCAACGTCCTGACTTTC
CDR3: CASSETGTGANVLTF

J: TRBJ2-2
V: TRBV24-1
D: TRBD2
size: -
DNA: TGTGCCACCAGTGATTTGTTGGCTAGCGGGGAGAGTAAGCTGTTTTTT
CDR3: CATSDLLASGESKLFF

J: TRBJ1-4
V: TRBV6-5
D: -
size: -
DNA: TGTGCCAGCAGTTACGGAGTTTTTAATGAAAAACTGTTTTTT
CDR3: CASSYGVFNEKLFF

J: TRBJ2-3
V: TRBV10-3
D: -
size: -
DNA: TGTGCCATCAGTGAGGGGCAGGGCGGAGATACGCAGTATTTT
CDR3: CAISEGQGGDTQYF

J: TRBJ1-2
V: TRBV24-1
D: TRBD1
size: -
DNA: TGTGCCACCAGTGATTGGGACAGCCTCGTGGGCTACACCTTC
CDR3: CATSDWDSLVGYTF

J: TRBJ2-3
V: TRBV2
D: TRBD1
size: few
DNA: TGTGCCAGCAAAGCGGACAGGGGGCGTACAGATACGCAGTATTTT
CDR3: CASKADRGRTDTQYF

J: TRBJ2-1
V: TRBV7-8
D: -
size: few
DNA: TGTGCCAGCAGCACATTTAGGGGTTACAATGAGCAGTTCTTC
CDR3: CASSTFRGYNEQFF

J: TRBJ2-4
V: TRBV19
D: TRBD2
size: -
DNA: TGTGCCAGTAGTCCTTCGGGACTAGGAGACATTCAGTACTTC
CDR3: CASSPSGLGDIQYF

J: TRBJ1-1
V: TRBV6-1
D: -
size: -
DNA: TGTGCCATCTCCACAGTGGGGAACACTGAAGCTTTCTTT
CDR3: CAISTVGNTEAFF

J: TRBJ1-5
V: TRBV24-1
D: -
size: -
DNA: TGTGCCACCAGTGGACGGGACACATATAGCAATCAGCCCCAGCATTTT
CDR3: CATSGRDTYSNQPQHF

J: TRBJ2-5
V: TRBV11-2
D: -
size: -
DNA: TGTGCCAGCAGCTTAGAAGGAAAACTAACCCAGTACTTC
CDR3: CASSLEGKLTQYF

J: TRBJ1-5
V: TRBV19
D: TRBD1
size: -
DNA: TGTGCCAGCCGAAAACAGGGGGACCAGCCCCAGCATTTT
CDR3: CASRKQGDQPQHF

J: TRBJ1-6
V: TRBV11-3
D: TRBD1
size: -
DNA: TGTGCCAGCAGCTTAACGTCCGGGACAGGGAATTCACCCCTCCACTTT
CDR3: CASSLTSGTGNSPLHF

J: TRBJ2-3
V: TRBV6-1
D: -
size: -
DNA: TGTGCCAGCAGTGACAGGGGCACAGATACGCAGTATTTT
CDR3: CASSDRGTDTQYF

J: TRBJ2-3
V: TRBV20-1
D: -
size: -
DNA: TGCAGTGCCGGGGCAGATACGCAGTATTTT
CDR3: CSAGADTQYF

J: TRBJ1-5
V: TRBV6-5
D: -
size: -
DNA: TGTGCCAGCAGTTATCTAAGGCAGGGCCAGGTGCCCCAGCATTTT
CDR3: CASSYLRQGQVPQHF

J: TRBJ2-1
V: TRBV11-3
D: -
size: -
DNA: TGTGCCAGCAGTAACAGTCACAATGAGCAGTTCTTC
CDR3: CASSNSHNEQFF

J: TRBJ2-3
V: TRBV5-6
D: -
size: -
DNA: TGTGCCACCTCCAGGAGGAGCACAGATACGCAGTATTTT
CDR3: CATSRRSTDTQYF

J: TRBJ2-2
V: TRBV7-3
D: TRBD1
size: -
DNA: TGTGCCAGCAACCTAGGACAGGGCGGCACCGGGGAGCTGTTTTTT
CDR3: CASNLGQGGTGELFF

J: TRBJ1-1
V: TRBV4-3
D: -
size: -
DNA: TGCGCCAGCAGCCAAGCGGACACTGAAGCTTTCTTT
CDR3: CASSQADTEAFF

J: TRBJ1-1
V: TRBV27
D: TRBD1
size: -
DNA: TGTGCCAGCAGTCCCTGGGGACAGATTAACACTGAAGCTTTCTTT
CDR3: CASSPWGQINTEAFF